The 18 T cell receptor beta chains below come from one sample, sequenced in a study of T-cell memory formation after mild COVID-19. One entry per CDR3 protein, called by TCRdb with MiXCR from the 5' RACE reads. The data hold roughly 130,000 distinct CDR3 sequences, with approximately 17% observed a single time. Sequencing input: PBMCs or a T cell subset sorted from them (not recorded which). The receptors originated from a man younger than 35 who had mild COVID-19 (a few samples of this study predate the infection). Cell type and time point are not known.

This clonotype was counted only a few times. CDR3 protein: CSVTGTDTDTQYF. For the CDR3, the DNA is TGCAGCGTTACCGGGACGGATACAGATACGCAGTATTTT. The rearrangement joins TRBV29-1 to TRBJ2-3; either TRBD1 or TRBD2 may supply D (5 bases each). The CDR3 is 13 amino acids. Looked up from germline, CDR1 is SQVTM and CDR2 is ANQGSEA. Trimming left V 5 bases short and J 3 bases short, with 12 bases between.

This clonotype was detected a few times. This chain connects TRBV7-8 to TRBJ1-1, with 8 bases that match TRBD1. This CDR3 comprises 13 residues. Trimming took 5 bases from V and 7 from J; bases not matched to a gene: 6. From germline, CDR1 is SGHVS and CDR2 FQNEAQ. The CDR3 bases are TGTGCCAGCAGCCCGCAGGGGGCCGGTGAAGCTTTCTTT. Amino acids: CASSPQGAGEAFF.

Remarks on this clonotype: This may come from a read error, since a much larger clone is one base off. This chain uses TRBV3-1 with TRBJ1-5, with D unclear. V lost 3 bases and J 7 bases, leaving 10 bases between the germline ends. Germline V gene lookup returns CDR1 LGHDT and CDR2 YNNKEL (reference sequence). CDR3 size: 13 residues. The CDR3 DNA reads TGTGCCAGCAGCCATGATGACATCCAGCCCCAGCATTTT. Amino acid sequence: CASSHDDIQPQHF. The full variable domain, in which reference TRBV3-1 and TRBJ1-5 provide the parts outside the CDR3, is DTAVSQTPKYLVTQMGNDKSIKCEQNLGHDTMYWYKQDSKKFLKIMFSYNNKELIINETVPNRFSPKSPDKAHLNLHINSLELGDSAVYFCASSHDDIQPQHFGDGTRLSIL.

The chain combines TRBV5-1 with TRBJ2-3, with TRBD1 identical over 9 bases. Trimming at V came to 2 bases and at J to 2 bases, leaving 0 bases not matched to a gene. CDR1 and CDR2 from the germline V gene are SGHRS and YFSETQ. The CDR3 length is 14 residues. DNA for the CDR3: TGCGCCAGCAGCTTACAGGGGGCCACAGATACGCAGTATTTT. Its protein product is CASSLQGATDTQYF.

The chain has TRBV20-1 and TRBJ1-1; D is undetermined. Germline-derived CDR1 and CDR2 are DFQATT and SNEGSKA (reference sequence). CDR3 length: 13 amino acids. Deletions cut 7 bases from V and 1 base from J, with 13 bases between. In nucleotides, the CDR3 is TGCAGTGTTCGGAGGACGGGGAACACTGAAGCTTTCTTT. It yields the protein CSVRRTGNTEAFF.

The chain recombines TRBV5-1 with TRBJ2-7, with D possibly matching TRBD1 (6 bases). V was cut by 4 bases and J by 4 bases, with 15 bases left in between. The CDR3 is 14 amino acids. The germline V gene encodes CDR1 SGHRS and CDR2 YFSETQ. The CDR3 is CASSPAPGTYEQYV. DNA of the CDR3: TGCGCCAGCAGCCCAGCCCCCGGGACATACGAGCAGTACGTC.

This clonotype was seen a handful of times. CDR3 DNA: TGTGCCAGCGGGGGGGCCTCCACCGGGGAGCTGTTTTTT. Residues: CASGGASTGELFF. This rearrangement joins TRBV7-3 to TRBJ2-2; possible D gene TRBD2, 7 bases. The V end was cut by 8 bases, the J end by 4 bases, with 11 bases between. The CDR3 spans 13 residues. Germline V gene sequence: CDR1 SGHTA, CDR2 FQGTGA. The full variable domain, its missing parts supplied by reference TRBV7-3 and TRBJ2-2, is GAGVSQTPSNKVTEKGKYVELRCDPISGHTALYWYRQSLGQGPEFLIYFQGTGAADDSGLPNDRFFAVRPEGSVSTLKIQRTERGDSAVYLCASGGASTGELFFGEGSRLTVL.

This clonotype came up a few times. The chain has TRBV7-8 and TRBJ2-3; a possible D gene is TRBD2 (7 bases). Trimming left V 1 base short and J 4 bases short, with 15 bases between. Germline CDR1 SGHVS, CDR2 FQNEAQ. CDR3 length: 16 amino acids. As DNA, the CDR3 is TGTGCCAGCAGCTTAGTTGGGGGGGGGCTGGCAGATACGCAGTATTTT. As protein: CASSLVGGGLADTQYF.

Ten or more counts support this clonotype. This sequence joins TRBV5-1 and TRBJ1-1; 7 bases line up with TRBD1. The V gene's germline CDR1 is SGHRS and CDR2 YFSETQ. J was trimmed by 0 bases and V by 3 bases; bases with no gene match: 2. This CDR3 is 14 amino acids long. CDR3 in amino acids: CASSSGQMNTEAFF. The CDR3 DNA reads TGCGCCAGCAGCTCGGGACAGATGAACACTGAAGCTTTCTTT.

The chain has TRBV5-5 and TRBJ2-7; D is unresolved. This CDR3 region has 12 residues. V was trimmed by 0 bases and J by 6 bases, leaving 7 bases between them. The germline gives CDR1 SGHKS, CDR2 YYEKEE (reference sequence). CDR3 protein: CASSLVGSEQYF. The CDR3 DNA follows: TGTGCCAGCAGCTTGGTGGGTAGCGAGCAGTACTTC.

This clonotype has more than one count but fewer than ten. The chain has TRBV5-1 and TRBJ1-1, with D tentatively TRBD1 (6 bases). Deletions cut 7 bases from V and 0 bases from J, with 16 bases between. Germline CDR1 and CDR2: SGHRS and YFSETQ. This CDR3 has 15 amino acids. The CDR3 reads CASDTGFPMNTEAFF. The DNA for the CDR3 is TGCGCCAGCGACACAGGGTTCCCCATGAACACTGAAGCTTTCTTT.

This chain links TRBV5-1 with TRBJ1-1; no definite D call. The germline V gene encodes CDR1 SGHRS and CDR2 YFSETQ. The CDR3 has 14 amino acids. Trimming stripped 1 base from V and 1 base from J, with 8 bases between. CDR3 nucleotides: TGCGCCAGCAGCTTGTTCGGGGAGAACACTGAAGCTTTCTTT. Translation gives CASSLFGENTEAFF.

This clonotype is labeled medium-sized (0.01 to 0.1%). This chain connects TRBV20-1 to TRBJ2-5, with D possibly being TRBD2 (6 bases). V was trimmed by 3 bases and J by 2 bases, leaving 13 bases between them. CDR3 size: 14 residues. Germline V gene lookup returns CDR1 DFQATT and CDR2 SNEGSKA (reference sequence). The CDR3 sequence is CSARSGSPQETQYF. The CDR3, as DNA: TGCAGTGCTAGGTCCGGGAGTCCACAAGAGACCCAGTACTTC.

This clonotype was detected a few times. The chain combines TRBV7-9 with TRBJ1-1, with unresolved D. CDR1 and CDR2 from the germline V gene are SEHNR and FQNEAQ (reference sequence). This CDR3 contains 12 residues. V lost 4 bases and J 5 bases, leaving 8 bases between the germline ends. The CDR3 loop reads CASSSAGTEAFF. The CDR3 region has the DNA TGTGCCAGCAGCTCGGCGGGGACTGAAGCTTTCTTT. Complete variable domain (other parts from reference TRBV7-9 and TRBJ1-1): DTGVSQNPRHKITKRGQNVTFRCDPISEHNRLYWYRQTLGQGPEFLTYFQNEAQLEKSRLLSDRFSAERPKGSFSTLEIQRTEQGDSAMYLCASSSAGTEAFFGQGTRLTVV.

The rearrangement uses TRBV11-2 and TRBJ1-2; D is possibly TRBD1 (5 bases). Germline V gives CDR1 SGHAT, CDR2 FQNNGV. The CDR3 loop spans 13 amino acids. Trimming took off 1 base at V and 7 bases at J, with 10 bases between the two ends. CDR3 protein: CASSLGQGSGYTF. Written as DNA, the CDR3 is TGTGCCAGCAGCTTAGGGCAGGGTAGTGGCTACACCTTC.

The V gene is TRBV7-2, the J gene TRBJ2-5; 10 bases are shared with TRBD2. This CDR3 spans 17 amino acids. V gave up 2 bases and J gave up 1 base; unmatched junction bases: 7. Germline CDR1 reads SGHTA; CDR2 reads FQGNSA. DNA for the CDR3: TGTGCCAGCAGCTTAAATCGGGCTAGCGGGGGCCAAGAGACCCAGTACTTC. Its translation is CASSLNRASGGQETQYF.

This clonotype was recorded many times. The chain carries TRBV12-3 or TRBV12-4 and TRBJ2-3; D gene uncertain. This CDR3 contains 17 residues. Trimming took 6 bases from V and 0 from J, leaving 19 bases between them. CDR3 amino acids: CASRPRRRSPSTDTQYF. CDR3 nucleotides: TGTGCCAGCAGACCAAGGCGGCGGTCACCTAGCACAGATACGCAGTATTTT.

The rearrangement links TRBV12-3 or TRBV12-4 to TRBJ2-2; possibly TRBD1 or TRBD2 for D (5 bases each). This CDR3 is 15 amino acids long. V lost 6 bases and J 3 bases, leaving 14 bases between the germline ends. The DNA for the CDR3 is TGTGCCAGCAGCCGCACCGGGACGTACACCGGGGAGCTGTTTTTT. Translated: CASSRTGTYTGELFF.